This TCR beta chain was sequenced for a study of PD-L1 blockade in urothelial cancer. Study information: After treatment start, blood was analyzed at 3 weeks (second dose) and at 6 weeks. When blood samples were assessed, the median T cell count was about 130,000.

Only in-frame clones appear in the TCRdb table, and some are missing; sequencing was by immunoSEQ multiplex PCR. This table holds tens of thousands of clones, roughly 86% found once. Germline trimming cut 0 bases from V and 5 bases from J; bases unmatched to any gene: 5. Looked up from germline, CDR1 is SGDLS and CDR2 is YYNGEE. The CDR3 loop spans 15 amino acids. The V gene is TRBV9, the J gene TRBJ2-5; TRBD1 agrees at 9 bases. The starting material was PBMCs, obtained around atezolizumab (anti-PD-L1) treatment. This TCR was recovered from a man in his forties or fifties with urothelial cancer. The chain's CDR3 is CASSVATGGWETQYF. For the CDR3, the DNA is TGTGCCAGCAGCGTAGCTACAGGGGGCTGGGAGACCCAGTACTTC.